The T cell receptor (beta chain) under discussion was sequenced for a study of T-cell memory formation after mild COVID-19. Study in general: In these data, TCR clusters were largely donor specific. General study findings and limits: A balance of CD4 and CD8 characterized clones contracting day 15 to 85, whereas later expanders leaned CD4+. Mainly in CM and EM were contracting CD4+ clones; CD8+ were in EMRA. A subset of responding clones appeared in pre-infection memory, suggesting cross-reactive memory joined.

MiXCR, run by TCRdb on the 5' RACE reads, gives a single entry per CDR3 protein. The data show roughly 150,000 distinct CDR3 sequences, over 10% seen once. Regarding this clonotype: Its target is unknown.

Sequencing used PBMCs or a T cell subset sorted from them (not recorded which). This sequence was found in a man between 18 and 35 years old who had mild COVID-19 (a few samples of this study predate the infection). Cell type and time point are not known.

CDR3 coding DNA: TGTGCCACGCAGGGGATAGGTGGCTACACCTTC. Translated, it gives CATQGIGGYTF. The V gene is TRBV6-2 or TRBV6-3, the J gene TRBJ1-2, with D perhaps matching TRBD1 (6 bases). V lost 10 bases to trimming and J lost 7 bases, with 13 bases between them. CDR1 is MNHEY, CDR2 SVGEGT, per germline. There are 11 residues in the CDR3.